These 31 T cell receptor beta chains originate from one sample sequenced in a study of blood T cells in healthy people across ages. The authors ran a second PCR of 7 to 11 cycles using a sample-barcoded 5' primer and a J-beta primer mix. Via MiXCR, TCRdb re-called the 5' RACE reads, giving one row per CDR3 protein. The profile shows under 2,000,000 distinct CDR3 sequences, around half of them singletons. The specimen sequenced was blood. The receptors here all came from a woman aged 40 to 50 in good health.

The CDR3, as DNA: TGCGCCAGCAGCCAAGCCCTATTAGGGGGGTACAATGAGCAGTTCTTC. Its protein is CASSQALLGGYNEQFF. The V gene is TRBV4-1, the J gene TRBJ2-1, with D perhaps assigned TRBD1 or TRBD2 (6 bases each). Germline V gene sequence: CDR1 MGHRA, CDR2 YSYEKL. Between the trimmed V and J ends, which lost 1 base and 4 bases, there was a span of 14 bases. This CDR3 comprises 16 residues.

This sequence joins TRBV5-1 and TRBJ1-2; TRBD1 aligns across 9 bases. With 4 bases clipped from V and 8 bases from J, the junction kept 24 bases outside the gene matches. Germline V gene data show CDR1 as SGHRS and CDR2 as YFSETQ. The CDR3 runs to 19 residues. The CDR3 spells CASSAGRGTGTITLRGYTF. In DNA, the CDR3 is TGCGCCAGCAGCGCGGGACGGGGGACAGGGACTATCACCCTGCGAGGCTACACCTTC.

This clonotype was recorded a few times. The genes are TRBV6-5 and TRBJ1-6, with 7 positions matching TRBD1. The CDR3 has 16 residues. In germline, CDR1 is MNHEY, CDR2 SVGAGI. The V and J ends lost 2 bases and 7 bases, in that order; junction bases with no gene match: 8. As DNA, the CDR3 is TGTGCCAGCAGTTACATAACAGGGGCCTGGAATTCACCCCTCCACTTT. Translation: CASSYITGAWNSPLHF.

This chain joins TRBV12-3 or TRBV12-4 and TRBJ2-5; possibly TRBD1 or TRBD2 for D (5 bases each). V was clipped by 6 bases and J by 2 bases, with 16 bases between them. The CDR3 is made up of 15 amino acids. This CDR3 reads CASRAPGREQETQYF. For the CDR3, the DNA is TGTGCCAGCAGGGCCCCCGGCAGGGAGCAAGAGACCCAGTACTTC.

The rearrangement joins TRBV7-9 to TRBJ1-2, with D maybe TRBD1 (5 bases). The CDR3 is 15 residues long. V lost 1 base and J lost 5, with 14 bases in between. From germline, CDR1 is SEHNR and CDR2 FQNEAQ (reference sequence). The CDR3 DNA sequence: TGTGCCAGCAGCTTAGGAGGAGGCGGGGGTTATGGCTACACCTTC. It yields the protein CASSLGGGGGYGYTF.

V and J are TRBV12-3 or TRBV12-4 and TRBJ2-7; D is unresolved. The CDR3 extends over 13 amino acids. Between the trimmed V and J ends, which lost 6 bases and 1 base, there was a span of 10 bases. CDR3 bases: TGTGCCAGCAGATCCCTTGAGTCCTACGAGCAGTACTTC. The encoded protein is CASRSLESYEQYF.

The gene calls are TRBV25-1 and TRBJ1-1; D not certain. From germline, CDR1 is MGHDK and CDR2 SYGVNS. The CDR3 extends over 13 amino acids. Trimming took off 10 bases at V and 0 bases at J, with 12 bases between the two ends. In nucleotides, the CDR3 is TGTGCCACCCGAGAGAGGGTGAACACTGAAGCTTTCTTT. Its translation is CATRERVNTEAFF.

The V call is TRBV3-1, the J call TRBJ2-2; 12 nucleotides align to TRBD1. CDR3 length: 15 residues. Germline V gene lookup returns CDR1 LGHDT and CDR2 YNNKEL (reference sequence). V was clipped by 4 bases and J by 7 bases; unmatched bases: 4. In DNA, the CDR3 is TGTGCCAGCAGCCCAGGGACAGGGGGCCACGGGGAGCTGTTTTTT. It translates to CASSPGTGGHGELFF.

The CDR3 nucleotides read TGTGCCAGCAGTGATTGGGGGGGTCGATACAATGAGCAGTTCTTC. It codes for CASSDWGGRYNEQFF. The chain combines TRBV6-1 with TRBJ2-1; 7 nucleotides match TRBD2. Germline V lookup: CDR1 MNHNS, CDR2 SASEGT. CDR3 size: 15 residues. The trim removed 3 bases at V and 4 bases at J, leaving 6 bases unmatched.

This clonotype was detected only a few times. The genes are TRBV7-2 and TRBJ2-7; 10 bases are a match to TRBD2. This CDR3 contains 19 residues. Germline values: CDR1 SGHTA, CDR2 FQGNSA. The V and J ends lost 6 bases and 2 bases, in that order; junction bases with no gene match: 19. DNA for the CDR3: TGTGCCAGCAGTTATCGTTCCGGGGTAGCGGGGGGTTCGACCTACGAGCAGTACTTC. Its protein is CASSYRSGVAGGSTYEQYF.

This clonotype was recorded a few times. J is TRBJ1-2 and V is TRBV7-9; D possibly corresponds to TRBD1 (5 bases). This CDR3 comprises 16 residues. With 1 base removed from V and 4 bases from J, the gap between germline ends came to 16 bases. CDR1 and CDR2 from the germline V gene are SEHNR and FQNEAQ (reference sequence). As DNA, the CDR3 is TGTGCCAGCAGCTTAGGAGAGTTAGAAGGGGTCTATGGCTACACCTTC. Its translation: CASSLGELEGVYGYTF.

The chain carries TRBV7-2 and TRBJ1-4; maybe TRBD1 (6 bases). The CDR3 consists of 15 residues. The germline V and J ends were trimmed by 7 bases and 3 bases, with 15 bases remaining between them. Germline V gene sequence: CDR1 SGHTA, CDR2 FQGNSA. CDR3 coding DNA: TGTGCCAGCACTTCAACAGGGTCTTCTAATGAAAAACTGTTTTTT. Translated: CASTSTGSSNEKLFF.

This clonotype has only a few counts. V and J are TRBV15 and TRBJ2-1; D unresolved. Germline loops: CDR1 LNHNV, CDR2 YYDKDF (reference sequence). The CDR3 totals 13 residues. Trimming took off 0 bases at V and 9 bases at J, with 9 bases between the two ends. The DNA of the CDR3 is TGTGCCACCAGCAGAGAAAGGCTGGGTGAGCAGTTCTTC. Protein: CATSRERLGEQFF.

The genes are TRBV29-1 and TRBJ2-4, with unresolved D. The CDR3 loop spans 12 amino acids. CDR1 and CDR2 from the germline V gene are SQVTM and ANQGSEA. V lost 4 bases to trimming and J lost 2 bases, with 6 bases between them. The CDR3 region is CSVGVTKNIQYF. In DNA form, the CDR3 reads TGCAGCGTTGGGGTAACCAAAAACATTCAGTACTTC.

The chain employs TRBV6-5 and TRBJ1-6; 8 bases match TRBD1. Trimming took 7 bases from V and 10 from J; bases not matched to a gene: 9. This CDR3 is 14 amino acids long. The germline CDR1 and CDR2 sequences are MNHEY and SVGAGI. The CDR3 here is CASTRTGLPSPLHF. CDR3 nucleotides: TGTGCCAGCACCCGGACAGGGCTGCCATCACCCCTCCACTTT.

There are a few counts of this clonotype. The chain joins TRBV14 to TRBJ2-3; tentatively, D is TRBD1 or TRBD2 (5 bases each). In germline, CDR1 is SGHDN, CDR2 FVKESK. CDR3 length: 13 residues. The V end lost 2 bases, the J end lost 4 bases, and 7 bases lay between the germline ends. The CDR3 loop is CASSQLGADTQYF. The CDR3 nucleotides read TGTGCCAGCAGCCAACTGGGGGCAGATACGCAGTATTTT.

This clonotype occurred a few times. The DNA for the CDR3 is TGTGCCAGCTGCCTTAGCGGGGGGGCGTTAGATACGCAGTATTTT. It specifies CASCLSGGALDTQYF. The chain uses TRBV7-2 and TRBJ2-3; 11 nucleotides match TRBD2. Looked up from germline, CDR1 is SGHTA and CDR2 is FQGNSA. V lost 8 bases, J lost 5 bases, and 9 bases stayed unmatched. The CDR3 is 15 residues long.

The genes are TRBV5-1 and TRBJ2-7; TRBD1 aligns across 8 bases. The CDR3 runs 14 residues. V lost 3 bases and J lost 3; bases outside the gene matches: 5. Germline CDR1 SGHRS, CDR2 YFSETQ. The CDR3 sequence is CASSSGTGNYEQYV. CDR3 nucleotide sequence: TGCGCCAGCAGCTCTGGGACAGGAAACTACGAGCAGTACGTC.

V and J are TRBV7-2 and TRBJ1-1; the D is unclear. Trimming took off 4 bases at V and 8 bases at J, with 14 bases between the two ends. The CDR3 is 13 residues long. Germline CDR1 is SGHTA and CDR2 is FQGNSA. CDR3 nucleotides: TGTGCCAGCAGCTGGGGTCTAGGGCTGGAAGCTTTCTTT. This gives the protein CASSWGLGLEAFF.

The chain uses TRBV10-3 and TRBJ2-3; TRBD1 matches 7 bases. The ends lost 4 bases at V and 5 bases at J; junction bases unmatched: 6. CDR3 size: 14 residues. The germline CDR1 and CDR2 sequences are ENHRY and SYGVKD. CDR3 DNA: TGTGCCATCAGTGCCGCTGACAGGGAAGATACGCAGTATTTT. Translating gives CAISAADREDTQYF.

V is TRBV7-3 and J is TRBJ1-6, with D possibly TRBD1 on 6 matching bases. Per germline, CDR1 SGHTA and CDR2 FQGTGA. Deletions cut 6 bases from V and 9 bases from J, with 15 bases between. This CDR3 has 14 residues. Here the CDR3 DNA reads TGTGCCAGCAGTTCACACAGGGCCGGTTCACCCCTCCACTTT. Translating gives CASSSHRAGSPLHF.

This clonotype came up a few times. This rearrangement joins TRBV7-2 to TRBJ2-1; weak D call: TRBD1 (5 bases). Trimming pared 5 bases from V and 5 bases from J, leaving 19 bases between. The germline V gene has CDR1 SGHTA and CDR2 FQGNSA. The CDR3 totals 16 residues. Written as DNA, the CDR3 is TGTGCCAGCAGCCACGTCCGGACACCATACAACAATGAGCAGTTCTTC. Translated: CASSHVRTPYNNEQFF.

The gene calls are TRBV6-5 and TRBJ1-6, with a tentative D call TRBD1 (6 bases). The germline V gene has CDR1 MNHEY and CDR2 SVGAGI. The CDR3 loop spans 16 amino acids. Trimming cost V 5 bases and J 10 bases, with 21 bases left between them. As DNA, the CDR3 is TGTGCCAGCAGTATGTCAGGGGCTTCAGGAAGGTCACCCCTCCACTTT. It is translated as CASSMSGASGRSPLHF.

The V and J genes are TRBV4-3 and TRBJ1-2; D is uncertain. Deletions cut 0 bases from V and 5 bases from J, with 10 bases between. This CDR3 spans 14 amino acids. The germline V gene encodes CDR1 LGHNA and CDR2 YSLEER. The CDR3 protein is CASSQEGQRYGYTF. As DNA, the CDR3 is TGCGCCAGCAGCCAAGAAGGGCAGAGGTATGGCTACACCTTC.

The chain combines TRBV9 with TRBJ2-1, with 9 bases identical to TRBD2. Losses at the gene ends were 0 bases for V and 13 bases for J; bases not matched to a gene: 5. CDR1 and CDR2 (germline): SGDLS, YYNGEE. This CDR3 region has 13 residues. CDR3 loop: CASSVVSGGNQFF. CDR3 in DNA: TGTGCCAGCAGCGTAGTGAGCGGGGGGAATCAGTTCTTC.

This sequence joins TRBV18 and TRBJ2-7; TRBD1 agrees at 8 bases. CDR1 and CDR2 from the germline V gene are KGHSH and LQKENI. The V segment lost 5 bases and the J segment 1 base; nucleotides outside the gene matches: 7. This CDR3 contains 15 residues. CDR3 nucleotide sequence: TGTGCCAGCTCAACAGGACAGGGCGGGTCCTACGAGCAGTACTTC. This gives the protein CASSTGQGGSYEQYF.

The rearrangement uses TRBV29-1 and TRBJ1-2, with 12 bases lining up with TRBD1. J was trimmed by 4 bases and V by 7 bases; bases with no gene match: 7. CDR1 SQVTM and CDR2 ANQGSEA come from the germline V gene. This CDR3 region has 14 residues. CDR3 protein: CSGYPGQGAYGYTF. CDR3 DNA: TGCAGCGGATACCCGGGACAGGGGGCCTATGGCTACACCTTC. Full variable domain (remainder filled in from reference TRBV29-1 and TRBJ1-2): SAVISQKPSRDICQRGTSLTIQCQVDSQVTMMFWYRQQPGQSLTLIATANQGSEATYESGFVIDKFPISRPNLTFSTLTVSNMSPEDSSIYLCSGYPGQGAYGYTFGSGTRLTVV.

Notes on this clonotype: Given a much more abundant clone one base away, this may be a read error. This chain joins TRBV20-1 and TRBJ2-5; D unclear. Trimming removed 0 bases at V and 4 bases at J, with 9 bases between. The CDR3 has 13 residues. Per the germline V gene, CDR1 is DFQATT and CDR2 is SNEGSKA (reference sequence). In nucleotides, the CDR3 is TGCAGTGCTAGAGATTATTGGCCAGAGACCCAGTACTTC. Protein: CSARDYWPETQYF.

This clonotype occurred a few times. CDR3: CASSILGTASTDTQYF. The CDR3 nucleotides are TGTGCCAGTAGTATCCTTGGGACGGCCAGCACAGATACGCAGTATTTT. The chain combines TRBV19 with TRBJ2-3, with D tentatively TRBD1 or TRBD2 (5 bases each). V was pared by 3 bases and J by 0 bases, with 13 bases between. Germline assignment: CDR1 LNHDA and CDR2 SQIVND (reference sequence). The CDR3 runs 16 residues.

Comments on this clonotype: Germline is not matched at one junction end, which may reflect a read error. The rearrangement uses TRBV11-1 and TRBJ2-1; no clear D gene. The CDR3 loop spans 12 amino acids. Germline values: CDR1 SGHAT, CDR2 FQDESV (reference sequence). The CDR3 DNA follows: TGTGCCGGCAGCACCCAAGTGCATGAGCAGTTCTTC. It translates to CAGSTQVHEQFF.

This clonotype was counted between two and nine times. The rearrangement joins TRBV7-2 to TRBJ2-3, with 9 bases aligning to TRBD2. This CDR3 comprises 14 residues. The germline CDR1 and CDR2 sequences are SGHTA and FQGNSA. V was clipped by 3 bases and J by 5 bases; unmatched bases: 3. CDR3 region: CASSFKRGVDTQYF. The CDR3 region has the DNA TGTGCCAGCAGCTTCAAGCGGGGGGTAGATACGCAGTATTTT. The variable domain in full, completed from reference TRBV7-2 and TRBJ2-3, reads GAGVSQSPSNKVTEKGKDVELRCDPISGHTALYWYRQSLGQGLEFLIYFQGNSAPDKSGLPSDRFSAERTGGSVSTLTIQRTQQEDSAVYLCASSFKRGVDTQYFGPGTRLTVL.